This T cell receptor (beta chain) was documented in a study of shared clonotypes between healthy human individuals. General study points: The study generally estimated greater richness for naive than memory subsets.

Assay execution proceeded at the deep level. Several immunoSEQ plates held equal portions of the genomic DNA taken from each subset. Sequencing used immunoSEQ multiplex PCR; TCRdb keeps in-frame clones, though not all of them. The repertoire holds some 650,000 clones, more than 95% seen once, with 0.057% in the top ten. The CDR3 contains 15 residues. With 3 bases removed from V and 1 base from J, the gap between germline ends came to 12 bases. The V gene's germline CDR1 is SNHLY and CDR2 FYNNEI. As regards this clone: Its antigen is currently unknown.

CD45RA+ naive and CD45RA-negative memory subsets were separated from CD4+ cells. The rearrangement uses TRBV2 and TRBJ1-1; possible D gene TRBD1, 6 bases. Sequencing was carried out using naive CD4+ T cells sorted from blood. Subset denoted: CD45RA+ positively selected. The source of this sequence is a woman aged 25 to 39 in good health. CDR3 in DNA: TGTGCCAGCAGTGATGCGGGGGCCGGGAACACTGAAGCTTTCTTT. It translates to CASSDAGAGNTEAFF.